This record concerns one T cell receptor (beta chain) sequence. This CDR3 is also generated by other DNA sequences in the sample. Profiling relied on immunoSEQ multiplex PCR, and the TCRdb table lists in-frame clones only, not all of them. Here the sample spans 2 million to 2.5 million clones, about nine tenths being singletons. This sample was included in a study of shared clonotypes between healthy human individuals. This clonotype was obtained from a young man in good health. Some clones in this sample may be carry-over from other donors' samples. The sample taken for sequencing was naive CD4+ T cells from PBMCs. The sample's subset: CD45RA+ positively selected.

CDR3 nucleotides: TGTGCCAGCAGTTTGGGGGGGAGAGGCACCGGGGAGCTGTTTTTT. This translates into CASSLGGRGTGELFF. The chain couples TRBV28 to TRBJ2-2, with 7 bases identical to TRBD2. With V trimmed by 3 bases and J by 4 bases, 5 bases remained unmatched. CDR1 MDHEN and CDR2 SYDVKM come from the germline V gene. The CDR3 covers 15 residues.